Sequencing of this T cell receptor beta chain was carried out in a study of blood T cell repertoires in COVID-19. Study processing details: Estimated nucleated cell counts came from reference gene primer amplification. The assay was immunoSEQ multiplex PCR, and TCRdb's table has in-frame clones only and misses some. V and J calls and clone size come straight from that table; D and trimming were deduced from the DNA. The sample lists a few hundred thousand clones; around 87% were seen once. The CDR3 is 12 amino acids. Looked up from germline, CDR1 is GTSNPN and CDR2 is SVGIG (reference sequence). V was trimmed by 5 bases and J by 4 bases, leaving 10 bases between them. Those enrolled, adults aged roughly 18 to 100 years, came from 25 or so US areas. Clinical history reported by participants formed the basis on which cohorts were assigned.

The chain recombines TRBV30 with TRBJ2-3; D remains ambiguous. The material sequenced was PBMCs or T cells enriched from blood (not recorded which). The sequence derives from a man under 40 who had recovered from COVID-19. For the CDR3, the DNA is TGTGCCTGGGCAGGTGTGGCAGATACGCAGTATTTT. Translating gives CAWAGVADTQYF. Together with reference TRBV30 and TRBJ2-3, the CDR3 gives the full variable domain: SQTIHQWPATLVQPVGSPLSLECTVEGTSNPNLYWYRQAAGRGLQLLFYSVGIGQISSEVPQNLSASRPQDRQFILSSKKLLLSDSGFYLCAWAGVADTQYFGPGTRLTVL.